A selection of T cell receptor beta chains follows, all from one sample in a study of blood T cell repertoires in COVID-19. Data came from immunoSEQ multiplex PCR; TCRdb stores just in-frame clones and leaves some out. Among 100,000 to 150,000 clones listed, 60% to 80% were seen once. Sequencing was performed on peripheral blood. Source of these receptors: a woman in her seventies with acute or convalescent COVID-19. Each CDR3 is given with its conserved first and last residue.

>TRBV4-1
CASSQDLTRFGELFF
>TRBV19
CASSIGTGDTYEQYF
>TRBV10-2
CASTSRDRRRYEQYF
>TRBV6-5
CASSSYKPDGLGKLFF
>TRBV11-2
CASRPQGTAYEQYF
>TRBV19
CASTLRAGGNTDTQYF
>TRBV9
CASSVGGRGSSDTQYF
>TRBV3-1/TRBV3-2
CASSPLVQVYGYTF
>TRBV2
CASSGGRSLYGYTF
>TRBV28
CASSWLGGGLAGNEQFF
>TRBV23-1
CASSHPDRDSYNSPLHF
>TRBV29-1
CSGGTGGYNEQFF
>TRBV5-1
CASSLAGGVNEQFF
>TRBV12-3/TRBV12-4
CASSPFYEQFF
>TRBV28
CASSLLLRGTNYGYTF